The 6 T cell receptor beta chains below all came from one sample that was sequenced in a study of cytomegalovirus exposure and HLA in healthy donors (TCRdb year 2017). Library construction relied on the immunoSEQ multiplex PCR assay. The multiplex PCR relied on a mix of 60 forward primers for TCR Vbeta segments and 13 reverse primers for TCR Jbeta segments. TCRdb provides this immuneACCESS table in a form limited to in-frame rearrangements. Some clones are lacking; in checked studies, under half of them reflect an unresolved V gene, and why the rest are absent is not known. This sample gives about 110,000 clones in total; around three quarters of them show up just once. Jointly, the top ten make up around 5% of the sample. Sequencing input: PBMCs. The receptors were sampled from a man younger than 40 in good health and CMV-seropositive.

The chain links TRBV9 to TRBJ2-3; 7 bases fit TRBD1. Germline-derived CDR1 and CDR2 are SGDLS and YYNGEE. V shed 1 base, J shed 5 bases, and the junction held 10 bases outside the gene matches. The CDR3 is made up of 16 amino acids. CDR3 loop: CASSVRGGQEGDTQYF. The CDR3 DNA is TGTGCCAGCAGCGTACGAGGGGGCCAGGAAGGAGATACGCAGTATTTT.

The sample holds a few counts of this clone. The V and J genes are TRBV5-6 and TRBJ1-6; no firm D call. V lost 4 bases and J 0 bases, leaving 11 bases between the germline ends. CDR1 is SGHDT and CDR2 is YYEEEE in the germline V gene. CDR3 size: 16 residues. For the CDR3, the DNA is TGTGCCAGCAGCCCCGGGGATAGCTCCTATAATTCACCCCTCCACTTT. It yields the protein CASSPGDSSYNSPLHF.

V gene TRBV19 combines with J gene TRBJ2-1; 7 nucleotides match TRBD1. Trimming removed 4 bases from V and 5 bases from J; junction bases left unmatched: 8. The germline V gene has CDR1 LNHDA and CDR2 SQIVND (reference sequence). This CDR3 contains 15 residues. The CDR3 region has the DNA TGTGCCAGTAGTAGATGGGACAGCCCCAACAATGAGCAGTTCTTC. This codes for CASSRWDSPNNEQFF.

This chain connects TRBV9 to TRBJ2-5, with TRBD1 matching over 10 bases. CDR3 length: 16 residues. Germline CDR1 and CDR2: SGDLS and YYNGEE. After removal of 4 bases from V and 1 base from J, the junction contained 7 bases not matched to a gene. The CDR3 nucleotides read TGTGCCAGCAGCTTACCCCGGACAGGGGGCCAAGAGACCCAGTACTTC. Its protein product is CASSLPRTGGQETQYF.

There are a few counts of this clone. CDR3 coding DNA: TGTGCCAGCAGGGACAGGGTGAACACTGAAGCTTTCTTT. Its translation is CASRDRVNTEAFF. The genes are TRBV6-1 and TRBJ1-1; 8 bases agree with TRBD1. The CDR3 totals 13 residues. Germline CDR1 MNHNS, CDR2 SASEGT. V was clipped by 6 bases and J by 0 bases; unmatched bases: 0.

The CDR3 coding sequence is TGTGCCAGCTCACCACCGGGACAGTACTATGGCTACACCTTC. Translating it yields CASSPPGQYYGYTF. J is TRBJ1-2 and V is TRBV18, with TRBD1 matching over 7 bases. Trimming at V came to 0 bases and at J to 3 bases, leaving 1 base not matched to a gene. This CDR3 is 14 amino acids long. Germline lookup yields CDR1 KGHSH and CDR2 LQKENI.